This is a list of T cell receptor beta chains from one sample in a study of CD8 T cells in Susac syndrome. MiXCR, run by TCRdb on the immunoSEQ multiplex PCR reads, gives a single entry per CDR3 protein. The data hold 300,000 to 350,000 distinct CDR3 sequences, with about 91% observed a single time. Specimen: CD4+ T cells from PBMCs. These receptors all come from a human donor with multiple sclerosis. CDR3s include the opening cysteine and the closing phenylalanine or tryptophan. Each record gives: CDR3 DNA, CDR3 protein, D gene, CDR3 length, V gene, J gene. The D gene is left open where the match is weak.

TGTGCCAGCAGCTCCCACGGGGGGGTAGCGGAGTCCTACGAGCAGTACTTC	CASSSHGGVAESYEQYF	TRBD2	17	TRBV9	TRBJ2-7
TGTGCCAGCAGTCGACCGCCAGGGCCCCAGCATTTT	CASSRPPGPQHF	.	12	TRBV6-2/TRBV6-3	TRBJ1-5
TGCAGTGCTAGTCCCTTGGGCAGCACCCCTACTTGGGCTTTCTTT	CSASPLGSTPTWAFF	.	15	TRBV20-1	TRBJ1-1
TGTGCCAGTAGTATACCCCAGGTACTAGCGGGTCACAATGAGCAGTTCTTC	CASSIPQVLAGHNEQFF	TRBD2	17	TRBV19	TRBJ2-1
TGTGCCAGCAGGACCGGACAGAACTACGAGCAGTACTTC	CASRTGQNYEQYF	.	13	TRBV2	TRBJ2-7
TGTGCCATTGGGACACCGAACACTGAAGCTTTCTTT	CAIGTPNTEAFF	.	12	TRBV10-3	TRBJ1-1
TGTGCCTGGAGCAAGGGGGCAAATAATTCACCCCTCCACTTT	CAWSKGANNSPLHF	TRBD1	14	TRBV30	TRBJ1-6
TGTGCCAGCAGTCTCACCGGGCCCAGGGAAAACACCATATATTTT	CASSLTGPRENTIYF	.	15	TRBV12-3/TRBV12-4	TRBJ1-3
TGCAGCGTCCTTATAGTAGCCAAAAACATTCAGTACTTC	CSVLIVAKNIQYF	.	13	TRBV29-1	TRBJ2-4
TGTGCCAGCAGAGGTGGCGGACCCTCCCAATCTATCGCGCAGTATTTT	CASRGGGPSQSIAQYF	.	16	TRBV5-6	TRBJ2-3
TGTGCCAGCAGCCACAAAAAAATCGCCGGTAGGACCGAGACCCAGTACTTC	CASSHKKIAGRTETQYF	.	17	TRBV3-1	TRBJ2-5
TGCGCCAGCAGCCAAGATTATAACACATATAGCAATCAGCCCCAGCATTTT	CASSQDYNTYSNQPQHF	.	17	TRBV4-1	TRBJ1-5